The 31 T cell receptor beta chains in this list originate from one sample, sequenced in a study of blood T cell repertoires in COVID-19. Using immunoSEQ multiplex PCR, the repertoire was profiled, and TCRdb retains in-frame clones only, with some absent. The top ten clones hold over 0.2% of a sample with approximately 670,000 clones, about 90% of them seen once. Sequencing input: peripheral blood. The receptor source for this set is a woman younger than 35 with acute or convalescent COVID-19.

This clone appeared a single time. J is TRBJ2-3 and V is TRBV6-5; 9 bases line up with TRBD2. This CDR3 is 14 amino acids long. The junction had 7 bases not matched to a gene; V was cut back by 8 bases and J by 4 bases. The germline V gene has CDR1 MNHEY and CDR2 SVGAGI. The CDR3 DNA follows: TGTGCCAGCGCCTCTCTAGCGGGGCCAGATACGCAGTATTTT. This encodes CASASLAGPDTQYF.

The chain couples TRBV7-2 to TRBJ2-7; perhaps TRBD1 as D (6 bases). Trimming took 5 bases from V and 4 from J, leaving 12 bases between them. This CDR3 is built from 13 residues. Germline CDR1 reads SGHTA; CDR2 reads FQGNSA. The CDR3 protein is CASSPQDRYEQYF. The DNA for the CDR3 is TGTGCCAGCAGCCCCCAGGACAGATACGAGCAGTACTTC.

The genes are TRBV5-6 and TRBJ1-2; possible D gene TRBD1, 6 bases. The germline gives CDR1 SGHDT, CDR2 YYEEEE. CDR3 length: 12 amino acids. Between the trimmed V and J ends, which lost 4 bases and 4 bases, there was a span of 8 bases. The chain's CDR3 is CASSPGAYGYTF. The CDR3 region has the DNA TGTGCCAGCAGCCCAGGGGCCTATGGCTACACCTTC.

The V and J genes are TRBV4-3 and TRBJ2-2, with 8 bases lining up with TRBD1. The CDR3 has 16 amino acids. Trimming at V came to 3 bases and at J to 5 bases, leaving 8 bases not matched to a gene. The germline V gene has CDR1 LGHNA and CDR2 YSLEER. The CDR3 is CASSHATGAWTGELFF. The DNA for the CDR3 is TGCGCCAGCAGCCACGCGACAGGGGCGTGGACCGGGGAGCTGTTTTTT.

This clone has more than one count but fewer than ten. V is TRBV2 and J is TRBJ1-1, with 11 bases fitting TRBD1. The CDR3 loop spans 16 amino acids. Germline assignment: CDR1 SNHLY and CDR2 FYNNEI. V shed 5 bases, J shed 2 bases, and the junction held 7 bases outside the gene matches. The chain's CDR3 is CASSPGQGASNTEAFF. The CDR3 region has the DNA TGTGCCAGCAGTCCCGGACAGGGGGCGAGTAACACTGAAGCTTTCTTT.

As regards this clone: The sample holds other DNA sequences that translate to the same CDR3. The V call is TRBV19, the J call TRBJ1-1, with D maybe TRBD1 (5 bases). CDR3 length: 14 amino acids. The V end was cut by 2 bases, the J end by 4 bases, with 11 bases between. Germline lookup yields CDR1 LNHDA and CDR2 SQIVND (reference sequence). CDR3 sequence: CASSIQGLSTEAFF. The DNA of the CDR3 is TGTGCCAGTAGTATACAGGGATTAAGCACTGAAGCTTTCTTT.

Comments on this clone: The junction differs from germline at one of its ends, possibly a read error. The chain uses TRBV12-5 and TRBJ2-3; the D call may be TRBD1 or TRBD2 (6 bases each). This CDR3 contains 12 residues. Germline V gene sequence: CDR1 LGHNT, CDR2 FRNRAP. The CDR3 region is CASGLGGNTQYF. In DNA form, the CDR3 reads TGTGCTAGTGGATTGGGGGGCAATACGCAGTATTTT. Drawing the rest from reference TRBV12-5 and TRBJ2-3, the complete variable domain is DARVTQTPRHKVTEMGQEVTMRCQPILGHNTVFWYRQTMMQGLELLAYFRNRAPLDDSGMPKDRFSAEMPDATLATLKIQPSEPRDSAVYFCASGLGGNTQYFGPGTRLTVL.

As to this clone: Additional DNA sequences in this sample encode the identical CDR3. J is TRBJ1-5 and V is TRBV6-2 or TRBV6-3; D is perhaps TRBD1 (6 bases). The germline V gene encodes CDR1 MNHEY and CDR2 SVGEGT. This CDR3 spans 14 amino acids. The V end was cut by 2 bases, the J end by 2 bases, with 7 bases between. The CDR3 spells CASSYPGGNQPQHF. CDR3 in DNA: TGTGCCAGCAGTTACCCAGGGGGCAATCAGCCCCAGCATTTT.

The gene calls are TRBV30 and TRBJ1-6; TRBD1 is a possible D gene (6 bases). V lost 6 bases and J 10 bases, leaving 22 bases between the germline ends. The V gene's germline CDR1 is GTSNPN and CDR2 SVGIG (reference sequence). The CDR3 length is 15 residues. As DNA, the CDR3 is TGTGCCTGTAAGACAGCACAGGGACGTGGGTCACCCCTCCACTTT. Residues: CACKTAQGRGSPLHF.

This clone came up once. The chain links TRBV3-1 (or the pseudogene TRBV3-2) to TRBJ2-3; 11 nucleotides line up with TRBD2. The V segment lost 1 base and the J segment 2 bases; nucleotides outside the gene matches: 2. The CDR3 consists of 16 residues. The germline V gene has CDR1 LGHDT and CDR2 YNNKEL (reference sequence). Here the CDR3 DNA reads TGTGCCAGCAGCCAAGTGGGACTAGCGGTCACAGATACGCAGTATTTT. It specifies CASSQVGLAVTDTQYF.

This rearrangement joins TRBV12-1 to TRBJ2-7; no DNA check was done on the table's D call, TRBD1. TRBV12-1 is a recognized pseudogene. This CDR3 comprises 19 residues. The CDR3 is CASSFETQGAVGSSYEQYF. DNA of the CDR3: TGTGCCAGCAGCTTTGAAACACAGGGGGCGGTCGGAAGCTCCTACGAGCAGTACTTC.

The J gene is TRBJ2-2, the V gene TRBV4-1, with unresolved D. The V gene's germline CDR1 is MGHRA and CDR2 YSYEKL. The ends were cut back, 1 base at V and 11 bases at J, with 8 bases in the middle. This CDR3 is 12 amino acids long. The chain's CDR3 is CASSQGASELFF. The CDR3 DNA reads as TGCGCCAGCAGCCAAGGGGCGAGCGAGCTGTTTTTT.

The CDR3 is CASGRQTNYGYTF. In nucleotides, the CDR3 is TGTGCCAGTGGAAGACAGACTAACTATGGCTACACCTTC. The chain links TRBV19 to TRBJ1-2; tentative D call: TRBD1 (5 bases). There are 13 residues in the CDR3. Per the germline V gene, CDR1 is LNHDA and CDR2 is SQIVND (reference sequence). V was cut by 8 bases and J by 0 bases, with 10 bases left in between.

The chain recombines TRBV30 with TRBJ1-6; D remains ambiguous. This CDR3 is built from 16 residues. With 0 bases removed from V and 6 bases from J, the gap between germline ends came to 15 bases. Germline CDR1 reads GTSNPN; CDR2 reads SVGIG (reference sequence). DNA for the CDR3: TGTGCCTGGAGTGTATACTCGTCGAGAAGTAATTCACCCCTCCACTTT. Translation: CAWSVYSSRSNSPLHF. The full variable domain, rest sourced from reference TRBV30 and TRBJ1-6, is SQTIHQWPATLVQPVGSPLSLECTVEGTSNPNLYWYRQAAGRGLQLLFYSVGIGQISSEVPQNLSASRPQDRQFILSSKKLLLSDSGFYLCAWSVYSSRSNSPLHFGNGTRLTVT.

This rearrangement joins TRBV7-9 to TRBJ2-5; 7 bases fit TRBD1. CDR3 length: 15 residues. Germline CDR1 is SEHNR and CDR2 is FQNEAQ (reference sequence). The J segment lost 5 bases and the V segment lost 5 bases, leaving 11 bases of the junction unmatched. CDR3 sequence reads: CASSHVKGAGETQYF. The CDR3 coding sequence is TGTGCCAGCAGCCATGTGAAGGGGGCTGGGGAGACCCAGTACTTC. The full variable domain, its missing parts supplied by reference TRBV7-9 and TRBJ2-5, is DTGVSQNPRHKITKRGQNVTFRCDPISEHNRLYWYRQTLGQGPEFLTYFQNEAQLEKSRLLSDRFSAERPKGSFSTLEIQRTEQGDSAMYLCASSHVKGAGETQYFGPGTRLLVL.

The rearrangement links TRBV4-2 to TRBJ1-6; 7 bases line up with TRBD1. J gave up 6 bases and V 2 bases, and 13 bases lay outside the gene matches. The CDR3 extends over 18 amino acids. Looked up from germline, CDR1 is LGHNA and CDR2 is YNFKEQ. CDR3 bases: TGTGCCAGCAGCCAAAACCTACCAGGACAGGCGGCTAATTCACCCCTCCACTTT. Its translation is CASSQNLPGQAANSPLHF.

The V and J genes are TRBV4-1 and TRBJ2-3; 14 positions agree with TRBD2. Trimming took 1 base from V and 5 from J; bases not matched to a gene: 8. CDR3 length: 18 amino acids. The germline gives CDR1 MGHRA, CDR2 YSYEKL. DNA of the CDR3: TGCGCCAGCAGCCAAGGATGGACTAGCGGGGGGTCGGTAGATACGCAGTATTTT. This translates into CASSQGWTSGGSVDTQYF.

This sequence joins TRBV19 and TRBJ1-1; D is unresolved. The CDR3 contains 13 residues. Trimming took 0 bases from V and 7 from J, leaving 9 bases between them. Germline V gene lookup returns CDR1 LNHDA and CDR2 SQIVND (reference sequence). The CDR3 DNA is TGTGCCAGTAGTATAGATCTAGCGGGTGAAGCTTTCTTT. Translation: CASSIDLAGEAFF.

The chain uses TRBV27 and TRBJ2-3; TRBD2 might be the D (6 bases). Germline V gene data show CDR1 as MNHEY and CDR2 as SMNVEV (reference sequence). The CDR3 loop spans 15 amino acids. The V end was cut by 2 bases, the J end by 2 bases, with 11 bases between. The CDR3 DNA reads as TGTGCCAGCAGTTTAGGGGCGGGGATCACAGATACGCAGTATTTT. Its translation is CASSLGAGITDTQYF.

The rearrangement uses TRBV3-1 (or the pseudogene TRBV3-2) and TRBJ2-5, with TRBD2 identical over 7 bases. V lost 1 base and J lost 9; bases outside the gene matches: 14. The CDR3 is 16 amino acids. Looked up from germline, CDR1 is LGHDT and CDR2 is YNNKEL (reference sequence). The CDR3 is CASSQGVPGTSAPQYF. Here the CDR3 DNA reads TGTGCCAGCAGCCAAGGGGTCCCCGGAACTAGCGCTCCCCAGTACTTC.

The chain combines TRBV25-1 with TRBJ1-1; possible D gene TRBD1, 5 bases. V was trimmed by 4 bases and J by 3 bases, leaving 9 bases between them. Germline lookup yields CDR1 MGHDK and CDR2 SYGVNS. The CDR3 spans 13 residues. DNA for the CDR3: TGTGCCAGCAGTGCCCCAGGGTACACTGAAGCTTTCTTT. The encoded protein is CASSAPGYTEAFF.

J is TRBJ1-2 and V is TRBV3-1 (or the pseudogene TRBV3-2), with TRBD1 as a possible D gene (5 bases). The CDR3 consists of 15 residues. V lost 4 bases and J 4 bases, leaving 16 bases between the germline ends. The germline V gene encodes CDR1 LGHDT and CDR2 YNNKEL (reference sequence). The DNA for the CDR3 is TGTGCCAGCAGCCCCTTTGGGCAGGGAGGCTATGGCTACACCTTC. Translating gives CASSPFGQGGYGYTF.

CDR3 protein: CASSLANYGYTF. CDR3 DNA: TGTGCCAGCAGTTTGGCCAACTATGGCTACACCTTC. The chain has TRBV28 and TRBJ1-2, with D hard to call. V lost 3 bases and J 2 bases, leaving 4 bases between the germline ends. The CDR3 loop spans 12 amino acids. Germline V gives CDR1 MDHEN, CDR2 SYDVKM.

The chain combines TRBV2 with TRBJ1-4; perhaps TRBD1 as D (5 bases). CDR3 size: 15 residues. Germline assignment: CDR1 SNHLY and CDR2 FYNNEI. V lost 6 bases and J lost 8, with 19 bases in between. The CDR3, as DNA: TGTGCCAGCAGCCCGAACGGGGGGGGTGTGGAAAAACTGTTTTTT. Translated, it gives CASSPNGGGVEKLFF.

This clone has just one count. The rearrangement uses TRBV7-2 and TRBJ1-2, with 7 bases aligning to TRBD1. The CDR3 is 17 amino acids. The J segment lost 2 bases and the V segment lost 4 bases, leaving 13 bases of the junction unmatched. The germline CDR1 and CDR2 sequences are SGHTA and FQGNSA. CDR3 nucleotides: TGTGCCAGCAGCTCCAGACAGGGTTTTAGTAGGAACTATGGCTACACCTTC. Protein product: CASSSRQGFSRNYGYTF.

This clone occurred once. V is TRBV15 and J is TRBJ1-2; D is ambiguous. The CDR3 loop spans 13 amino acids. Per the germline V gene, CDR1 is LNHNV and CDR2 is YYDKDF (reference sequence). Trimming took 5 bases from V and 3 from J, leaving 10 bases between them. Here the CDR3 DNA reads TGTGCCACCAGCCCTGATCCGGACTATGGCTACACCTTC. This encodes CATSPDPDYGYTF.

In its sample, this clone was seen once. This chain uses TRBV5-1 with TRBJ1-4; the D gene is possibly TRBD1 (5 bases). The CDR3 extends over 15 amino acids. Looked up from germline, CDR1 is SGHRS and CDR2 is YFSETQ. V lost 1 base and J lost 5, with 12 bases in between. CDR3 DNA sequence: TGCGCCAGCAGCTTGTCAGGCCAGGGAAATGAAAAACTGTTTTTT. Amino acids: CASSLSGQGNEKLFF.

The genes are TRBV30 and TRBJ1-2, with a tentative D call TRBD1 (5 bases). CDR1 GTSNPN and CDR2 SVGIG come from the germline V gene (reference sequence). The CDR3 sequence is 16 residues long. Trimming removed 1 base at V and 4 bases at J, with 19 bases between. The CDR3 loop is CAWSEVESGRAYGYTF. CDR3 DNA sequence: TGTGCCTGGAGTGAGGTGGAGTCAGGGCGTGCCTATGGCTACACCTTC.

The chain carries TRBV4-2 and TRBJ1-5; the D gene is possibly TRBD1 (5 bases). Germline CDR1 and CDR2: LGHNA and YNFKEQ. Trimming stripped 1 base from V and 4 bases from J, with 8 bases between. This CDR3 spans 14 amino acids. The CDR3 region is CASSQVDRNQPQHF. CDR3 bases: TGTGCCAGCAGCCAAGTCGACAGAAATCAGCCCCAGCATTTT.

The rearrangement joins TRBV28 to TRBJ1-4, with 8 positions matching TRBD1. The CDR3 spans 15 residues. Germline loops: CDR1 MDHEN, CDR2 SYDVKM. Unmatched junction bases numbered 4, after V lost 6 bases and J lost 1 base. The CDR3 reads CASRDDRGTNEKLFF. The DNA for the CDR3 is TGTGCCAGCAGGGACGACAGGGGAACTAATGAAAAACTGTTTTTT.

This clone occurred once. V and J are TRBV4-3 and TRBJ1-3; D unresolved. The CDR3 totals 16 residues. The germline V gene encodes CDR1 LGHNA and CDR2 YSLEER. V was cut by 1 base and J by 0 bases, with 10 bases left in between. CDR3 DNA sequence: TGCGCCAGCAGCCAAGTAGCCCGCAGCTCTGGAAACACCATATATTTT. Encoded protein: CASSQVARSSGNTIYF.